Following are 17 T cell receptor beta chains from one sample sequenced in a study of blood T cell repertoires in COVID-19. TCRdb keeps only in-frame clones here, not all; method: immunoSEQ multiplex PCR. Here the sample spans under 300,000 clones, 84% being singletons. Sequenced material: peripheral blood. The receptors were gathered from a woman aged 40 to 50 who had recovered from COVID-19.

The chain couples TRBV24-1 to TRBJ1-1; the D gene is possibly TRBD1 (5 bases). Germline V gives CDR1 KGHDR, CDR2 SFDVKD. The CDR3 loop spans 15 amino acids. The V and J ends lost 1 base and 0 bases respectively, with 8 bases between them. The CDR3 reads CATSDFKGMNTEAFF. CDR3 nucleotides: TGTGCCACCAGTGATTTTAAGGGGATGAACACTGAAGCTTTCTTT.

This chain uses TRBV3-1 (or the pseudogene TRBV3-2) with TRBJ2-1; 9 positions agree with TRBD2. Germline lookup yields CDR1 LGHDT and CDR2 YNNKEL (reference sequence). The CDR3 totals 16 residues. Trimming took 0 bases from V and 8 from J; bases not matched to a gene: 8. In DNA form, the CDR3 reads TGTGCCAGCAGCCAAGATGGCGGGGGGGCCAGGGATGAGCAGTTCTTC. Protein product: CASSQDGGGARDEQFF.

The rearrangement uses TRBV6-5 and TRBJ1-3; D gene unclear. Trimming left V 5 bases short and J 1 base short, with 12 bases between. Germline values: CDR1 MNHEY, CDR2 SVGAGI. The CDR3 runs 15 residues. The CDR3 sequence is CASSILASSGNTIYF. DNA for the CDR3: TGTGCCAGCAGTATCCTGGCCAGTTCTGGAAACACCATATATTTT.

The V gene is TRBV7-9, the J gene TRBJ1-4; D is ambiguous. CDR3 size: 13 residues. Trimming cost V 5 bases and J 8 bases, with 12 bases left between them. CDR1 is SEHNR and CDR2 is FQNEAQ in the germline V gene (reference sequence). CDR3 sequence: CASSGTGGEKLFF. CDR3 sequence (DNA): TGTGCCAGCAGCGGAACGGGAGGCGAAAAACTGTTTTTT.

The rearrangement uses TRBV9 and TRBJ1-3, with D possibly being TRBD1 (5 bases). The V gene lost 0 bases and the J gene lost 3 bases, with 10 bases spanning the gap. This CDR3 spans 15 amino acids. CDR1 and CDR2 from the germline V gene are SGDLS and YYNGEE. CDR3 loop: CASSVEVQGGNTIYF. DNA for the CDR3: TGTGCCAGCAGCGTAGAGGTTCAGGGTGGAAACACCATATATTTT.

The chain uses TRBV27 and TRBJ2-7; 8 bases fit TRBD1. The length of the CDR3 is 14 residues. Losses at the gene ends were 6 bases for V and 2 bases for J; bases not matched to a gene: 6. CDR1 is MNHEY and CDR2 is SMNVEV in the germline V gene (reference sequence). The CDR3 spells CASRDRVWTYEQYF. The CDR3, as DNA: TGTGCCAGCAGGGACAGGGTTTGGACCTACGAGCAGTACTTC.

The rearrangement uses TRBV3-1 (or the pseudogene TRBV3-2) and TRBJ2-3; D is perhaps TRBD2 (5 bases). Deletions cut 2 bases from V and 1 base from J, with 10 bases between. This CDR3 contains 15 residues. Germline lookup yields CDR1 LGHDT and CDR2 YNNKEL (reference sequence). The DNA of the CDR3 is TGTGCCAGCAGCCAAACGGGAACTGGCACAGATACGCAGTATTTT. This translates into CASSQTGTGTDTQYF.

This clone turned up a few times. V is TRBV29-1 and J is TRBJ2-7; the D gene is possibly TRBD1 (6 bases). Germline CDR1 is SQVTM and CDR2 is ANQGSEA. CDR3 size: 14 residues. Trimming removed 7 bases from V and 2 bases from J, with 18 bases in between. CDR3 residues: CSAADGQYAYEQYF. CDR3 bases: TGCAGCGCCGCTGACGGACAGTACGCCTACGAGCAGTACTTC.

The chain recombines TRBV5-5 with TRBJ1-5; perhaps TRBD1 as D (6 bases). V dropped 4 bases and J dropped 2 bases, with 16 bases sitting between them. Germline CDR1 and CDR2: SGHKS and YYEKEE (reference sequence). The CDR3 sequence is 16 residues long. CDR3 amino acids: CASSPTRGHGNQPQHF. In DNA, the CDR3 is TGTGCCAGCAGCCCAACCAGGGGACACGGCAATCAGCCCCAGCATTTT.

The chain has TRBV2 and TRBJ1-6; D is unclear. Trimming pared 8 bases from V and 14 bases from J, leaving 16 bases between. This CDR3 has 12 amino acids. Germline CDR1 reads SNHLY; CDR2 reads FYNNEI. The CDR3 DNA is TGTGCCAGCCGGGTCTTCGGTGTGGCCCTCCACTTT. It yields the protein CASRVFGVALHF.

The chain uses TRBV5-4 and TRBJ2-3, with TRBD1 matching over 7 bases. Germline CDR1 reads SGHNT; CDR2 reads YYREEE (reference sequence). Unmatched junction bases numbered 4, after V lost 2 bases and J lost 4 bases. The CDR3 length is 14 residues. Written as DNA, the CDR3 is TGTGCCAGCAGCTTCGATCAGGGGGCAGATACGCAGTATTTT. Residues: CASSFDQGADTQYF.

V is TRBV6-5 and J is TRBJ2-7, with 9 bases fitting TRBD2. Trimming at V came to 6 bases and at J to 5 bases, leaving 11 bases not matched to a gene. The germline gives CDR1 MNHEY, CDR2 SVGAGI. This CDR3 has 15 residues. The DNA of the CDR3 is TGTGCCAGCAGGATGGCGGGGGGGGTCGGGAACGAGCAGTACTTC. Its protein product is CASRMAGGVGNEQYF.

CDR3 sequence (DNA): TGTGCCAGCACCGAGGCGGGACAGACATGGTCTTCTACTAATGGCTACACCTTC. This gives the protein CASTEAGQTWSSTNGYTF. The chain combines TRBV28 with TRBJ1-2; 7 nucleotides agree with TRBD1. The CDR3 covers 18 residues. The germline V gene encodes CDR1 MDHEN and CDR2 SYDVKM. Trimming took 7 bases from V and 6 from J; bases not matched to a gene: 23.

The chain carries TRBV10-3 and TRBJ1-2; TRBD1 matches 11 bases. CDR1 is ENHRY and CDR2 is SYGVKD in the germline V gene. CDR3 length: 15 residues. With 6 bases clipped from V and 3 bases from J, the junction kept 6 bases outside the gene matches. CDR3 nucleotide sequence: TGTGCCATCAGCTCCGGGACAGGGGGAGACTATGGCTACACCTTC. Translated: CAISSGTGGDYGYTF.

V usage is TRBV11-3 and J usage is TRBJ2-3, with D possibly TRBD2 on 6 matching bases. Germline V gene lookup returns CDR1 SGHNT and CDR2 YENEEA. Trimming took 5 bases from V and 1 from J, leaving 19 bases between them. This CDR3 comprises 17 residues. DNA of the CDR3: TGTGCCAGCAGCCCATCTGACGGGCGGGACCGCACAGATACGCAGTATTTT. Protein product: CASSPSDGRDRTDTQYF.

CDR3 sequence: CASSQTSGVEETQYF. Here the CDR3 DNA reads TGTGCCAGCAGTCAAACCTCGGGGGTCGAAGAGACCCAGTACTTC. This chain uses TRBV5-4 with TRBJ2-5; a possible D gene is TRBD2 (6 bases). CDR1 and CDR2 (germline): SGHNT, YYREEE (reference sequence). Trimming left V 5 bases short and J 3 bases short, with 17 bases between. CDR3 length equals 15 residues.

A few counts support this clone. The chain uses TRBV13 and TRBJ2-7; D perhaps matches TRBD1 (8 bases). The germline V gene encodes CDR1 PRHDT and CDR2 FYEKMQ (reference sequence). Trimming left V 3 bases short and J 5 bases short, with 14 bases between. This CDR3 comprises 14 residues. The CDR3 nucleotides read TGTGCCAGCAGCTTCCGACAGGGGAGGGACGAGCAGTACTTC. This encodes CASSFRQGRDEQYF. The entire variable domain, with the rest obtained from reference TRBV13 and TRBJ2-7, is as follows: AAGVIQSPRHLIKEKRETATLKCYPIPRHDTVYWYQQGPGQDPQFLISFYEKMQSDKGSIPDRFSAQQFSDYHSELNMSSLELGDSALYFCASSFRQGRDEQYFGPGTRLTVT.